Below, 25 T cell receptor beta chains from the same sample are listed, as sequenced in a study of Graves' ophthalmopathy and Graves' hyperthyroidism. TCR beta CDR3 amplification used RNA transcripts. The first round was an RT-PCR with HTBI primers, and the second round was a multiplex PCR. TCRdb processed the multiplex PCR reads anew with MiXCR; each CDR3 protein has one entry. The sample lists some 240,000 distinct CDR3 sequences, around 50% occurring once. The sequenced material came from peripheral blood. Source of these receptors: an adult man with Graves' ophthalmopathy.

V usage is TRBV13 and J usage is TRBJ2-6, with D maybe TRBD1 (6 bases). V was cut by 6 bases and J by 6 bases, with 27 bases left in between. CDR1 and CDR2 (germline): PRHDT, FYEKMQ (reference sequence). The CDR3 extends over 19 amino acids. This CDR3 is CASSDLSAPGDAAANVLTF. The CDR3 region has the DNA TGTGCCAGCAGTGATTTGTCCGCCCCAGGGGACGCGGCGGCCAACGTCCTGACTTTC.

As to this clonotype: A read error may be the cause here, since a much bigger clone is one base away. The CDR3 bases are TGTGCCACGGTGGTAAGACAGGGCGAAAAACTGGTTTTT. Translation: CATVVRQGEKLVF. The rearrangement links TRBV15 to TRBJ1-4, with 7 bases matching TRBD1. CDR3 length equals 13 residues. Germline CDR1 LNHNV, CDR2 YYDKDF (reference sequence).

In its sample, this clonotype was seen a few times. The rearrangement uses TRBV7-9 and TRBJ2-6; D is possibly TRBD1 or TRBD2 (5 bases each). This CDR3 has 18 residues. Trimming shortened V by 5 bases and J by 0 bases, and 17 bases separated the two germline ends. Per germline, CDR1 SEHNR and CDR2 FQNEAQ (reference sequence). This CDR3 is CASSPSPGQSSGANVLTF. CDR3 sequence (DNA): TGTGCCAGCAGCCCTAGCCCCGGACAAAGCTCTGGGGCCAACGTCCTGACTTTC.

The V gene is TRBV20-1, the J gene TRBJ1-3; D gene unclear. The CDR3 consists of 14 residues. Germline V CDR1 and CDR2: DFQATT, SNEGSKA (reference sequence). CDR3 amino acids: CRTTGPRNGNTIYF. The CDR3 DNA reads as TGCAGGACTACCGGGCCAAGGAACGGAAACACCATATATTTT.

This clonotype was found many times. The chain recombines TRBV7-9 with TRBJ2-5; D may be TRBD1 (5 bases). V was clipped by 6 bases and J by 1 base, with 12 bases between them. CDR3 length equals 14 residues. Germline loops: CDR1 SEHNR, CDR2 FQNEAQ (reference sequence). In DNA form, the CDR3 reads TGTGCCAGCAGTTACGGACACTCCCAAGAGACCCAGTACTTC. Protein product: CASSYGHSQETQYF.

To note about this clonotype: A much more abundant neighbour one base away suggests this may be a read error. V and J are TRBV2 and TRBJ1-1, with no clear D. This CDR3 comprises 13 residues. Germline V CDR1 and CDR2: SNHLY, FYNNEI. The germline V and J ends were trimmed by 6 bases and 6 bases, with 14 bases remaining between them. The CDR3 coding sequence is TGTGCCAGCAGCGGAGGAAGTTACGCTGAAGCTTTCTTT. It yields the protein CASSGGSYAEAFF.

This clonotype occurred a few times. This CDR3 is missing its conserved last phenylalanine or tryptophan, likely due to a read error. This sequence joins TRBV7-9 and TRBJ1-2; perhaps TRBD1 as D (6 bases). The V gene lost 3 bases and the J gene lost 8 bases, with 16 bases spanning the gap. CDR1 and CDR2 from the germline V gene are SEHNR and FQNEAQ (reference sequence). The CDR3 is 14 amino acids. For the CDR3, the DNA is TGTGCCAGCAGCTTCTATAGGGACATTCGAGGCTACACCCTC. Protein sequence: CASSFYRDIRGYTL.

This clonotype has just a few counts. The chain combines TRBV4-1 with TRBJ2-7, with 9 bases fitting TRBD1. V dropped 3 bases and J dropped 3; count of bases not matched to a gene: 3. CDR1 and CDR2 (germline): MGHRA, YSYEKL. This CDR3 is built from 14 residues. The CDR3 protein is CASSHPGQGYEQYF. The DNA for the CDR3 is TGCGCCAGCAGCCATCCGGGACAGGGCTACGAGCAGTACTTC.

In its sample, this clonotype was seen a few times. This rearrangement joins TRBV5-4 to TRBJ2-2; TRBD2 matches 8 bases. With V trimmed by 1 base and J by 3 bases, 2 bases remained unmatched. The germline CDR1 and CDR2 sequences are SGHNT and YYREEE (reference sequence). This CDR3 comprises 15 residues. CDR3 DNA: TGTGCCAGCAGCTTGTCTAGCGGGCACACCGGGGAGCTGTTTTTT. This encodes CASSLSSGHTGELFF.

This sequence joins TRBV20-1 and TRBJ2-5; weak D call: TRBD1 (5 bases). Trimming pared 6 bases from V and 1 base from J, leaving 9 bases between. Germline CDR1 DFQATT, CDR2 SNEGSKA (reference sequence). This CDR3 contains 12 residues. The CDR3 bases are TGCAGTGCGGAAGGGGCCCAAGAGACCCAGTACTTC. This codes for CSAEGAQETQYF.

This clonotype showed up just a few times. The rearrangement links TRBV5-1 to TRBJ1-1; no firm D call. This CDR3 region has 14 residues. CDR1 is SGHRS and CDR2 is YFSETQ in the germline V gene. With 2 bases removed from V and 8 bases from J, the gap between germline ends came to 16 bases. The CDR3 DNA reads as TGCGCCAGCAGCTTAGGTTGGCTACGACTCGAAGCTTTCTTT. Its translation is CASSLGWLRLEAFF.

This clonotype has just a few counts. This chain joins TRBV4-1 and TRBJ2-5, with D maybe TRBD1 (5 bases). The CDR3 runs 14 residues. V lost 1 base to trimming and J lost 5 bases, with 11 bases between them. Germline V gene lookup returns CDR1 MGHRA and CDR2 YSYEKL. CDR3 sequence (DNA): TGCGCCAGCAGCCAAGGACAGACCTGGGAGACCCAGTACTTC. Its protein product is CASSQGQTWETQYF.

This sequence joins TRBV7-3 and TRBJ2-1; tentative D call: TRBD2 (6 bases). Trimming took off 5 bases at V and 5 bases at J, with 10 bases between the two ends. The germline V gene has CDR1 SGHTA and CDR2 FQGTGA. CDR3 size: 13 residues. CDR3 DNA sequence: TGTGCCAGCAGCCGGGGGACCAACAATGAGCAGTTCTTC. Translation gives CASSRGTNNEQFF.

A few counts support this clonotype. The chain recombines TRBV7-9 with TRBJ2-7; perhaps TRBD1 as D (8 bases). The germline V and J ends were trimmed by 5 bases and 4 bases, with 18 bases remaining between them. There are 15 residues in the CDR3. Per the germline V gene, CDR1 is SEHNR and CDR2 is FQNEAQ (reference sequence). CDR3 protein: CASSPGGQVKYEQYF. CDR3 in DNA: TGTGCCAGCAGCCCGGGGGGACAGGTGAAATACGAGCAGTACTTC.

The chain is built from TRBV5-1 and TRBJ1-2; TRBD1 agrees at 7 bases. The CDR3 runs 15 residues. V trimming: 0 bases; J trimming: 8 bases; junction bases outside the gene matches: 10. CDR1 is SGHRS, CDR2 YFSETQ, per germline. The CDR3 sequence is CASSLVPGGARGYTF. CDR3 DNA: TGCGCCAGCAGCTTGGTACCAGGGGGAGCTCGGGGCTACACCTTC.

CDR3 protein: CAWELGTSGANVLTF. CDR3 nucleotides: TGTGCCTGGGAGCTTGGAACGTCTGGGGCCAACGTCCTGACTTTC. The chain joins TRBV30 to TRBJ2-6; D call uncertain. The CDR3 is 15 residues long. CDR1 is GTSNPN and CDR2 is SVGIG in the germline V gene (reference sequence). V lost 5 bases and J 1 base, leaving 12 bases between the germline ends. The complete variable domain, with remaining parts taken from reference TRBV30 and TRBJ2-6, reads SQTIHQWPATLVQPVGSPLSLECTVEGTSNPNLYWYRQAAGRGLQLLFYSVGIGQISSEVPQNLSASRPQDRQFILSSKKLLLSDSGFYLCAWELGTSGANVLTFGAGSRLTVL.

The chain joins TRBV7-2 to TRBJ1-5; D not resolved. V gave up 3 bases and J gave up 5 bases, with 11 bases separating them. The germline gives CDR1 SGHTA, CDR2 FQGNSA. The CDR3 runs to 14 residues. CDR3 bases: TGTGCCAGCAGCTTTGGAGGAGCTTATCAGCCCCAGCATTTT. This codes for CASSFGGAYQPQHF.

The rearrangement uses TRBV12-3 or TRBV12-4 and TRBJ2-5, with 14 positions matching TRBD2. V lost 6 bases, J lost 4 bases, and 10 bases stayed unmatched. This CDR3 is built from 17 residues. The CDR3 coding sequence is TGTGCCAGCAGCCAAGATCGACTAGCGGGAGGGCGAGAGACCCAGTACTTC. The encoded protein is CASSQDRLAGGRETQYF.

This clonotype showed up just once. This chain connects TRBV12-3 or TRBV12-4 to TRBJ1-2, with D unresolved. Trimming took 6 bases from V and 5 from J, leaving 10 bases between them. CDR3 length equals 12 residues. The CDR3 loop is CASSQALYGYTF. The CDR3 region has the DNA TGTGCCAGCAGCCAGGCATTATATGGCTACACCTTC.

This clonotype was counted once. A much larger clone differs by one base, so this may be a read error. The chain has TRBV7-2 and TRBJ1-1; 7 bases agree with TRBD1. The CDR3 sequence is 19 residues long. The germline gives CDR1 SGHTA, CDR2 FQGNSA. The trim removed 5 bases at V and 4 bases at J, leaving 22 bases unmatched. The CDR3 spells CASSKELGRRQGFSTEAFF. CDR3 nucleotide sequence: TGTGCCAGCAGCAAAGAATTAGGCAGGAGACAGGGATTTAGCACTGAAGCTTTCTTT.

The chain recombines TRBV7-2 with TRBJ2-3, with D tentatively TRBD2 (6 bases). The CDR3 totals 15 residues. Germline V CDR1 and CDR2: SGHTA, FQGNSA. The ends were cut back, 3 bases at V and 5 bases at J, with 15 bases in the middle. The CDR3 loop reads CASSLVGGLKDTQYF. CDR3 sequence (DNA): TGTGCCAGCAGCTTGGTCGGGGGATTGAAAGATACGCAGTATTTT. The full variable domain, in which reference TRBV7-2 and TRBJ2-3 provide the parts outside the CDR3, is GAGVSQSPSNKVTEKGKDVELRCDPISGHTALYWYRQSLGQGLEFLIYFQGNSAPDKSGLPSDRFSAERTGGSVSTLTIQRTQQEDSAVYLCASSLVGGLKDTQYFGPGTRLTVL.

This clonotype was recorded a few times. The chain recombines TRBV7-8 with TRBJ1-4; D gene unclear. The V and J ends lost 2 bases and 2 bases respectively, with 0 bases between them. The CDR3 is made up of 12 amino acids. The germline V gene has CDR1 SGHVS and CDR2 FQNEAQ. CDR3 in amino acids: CASSLTNEKLFF. The CDR3 DNA is TGTGCCAGCAGCTTAACTAATGAAAAACTGTTTTTT.

This clonotype was detected a few times. V and J are TRBV6-5 and TRBJ1-5, with 12 bases aligning to TRBD1. CDR1 is MNHEY and CDR2 is SVGAGI in the germline V gene. The CDR3 loop spans 14 amino acids. V was pared by 6 bases and J by 6 bases, with 3 bases of the junction left unmatched. The CDR3 region has the DNA TGTGCCAGCAGGGGGACAGGGGGCGGTCAGCCCCAGCATTTT. Protein product: CASRGTGGGQPQHF.

This clonotype was picked up a small number of times. The chain carries TRBV15 and TRBJ2-7; D not resolved. V lost 0 bases to trimming and J lost 4 bases, with 4 bases between them. Germline lookup yields CDR1 LNHNV and CDR2 YYDKDF (reference sequence). This CDR3 spans 12 amino acids. CDR3 in amino acids: CATSRDRYEQYF. Here the CDR3 DNA reads TGTGCCACCAGCAGAGATCGATACGAGCAGTACTTC.

This clonotype was seen only a few times. V usage is TRBV7-9 and J usage is TRBJ1-6; unclear D gene. Germline loops: CDR1 SEHNR, CDR2 FQNEAQ (reference sequence). CDR3 length: 17 residues. V lost 3 bases to trimming and J lost 7 bases, with 19 bases between them. CDR3 residues: CASSFGLTSKENSPLHF. The CDR3 DNA reads as TGTGCCAGCAGCTTCGGCCTAACAAGCAAGGAAAATTCACCCCTCCACTTT.